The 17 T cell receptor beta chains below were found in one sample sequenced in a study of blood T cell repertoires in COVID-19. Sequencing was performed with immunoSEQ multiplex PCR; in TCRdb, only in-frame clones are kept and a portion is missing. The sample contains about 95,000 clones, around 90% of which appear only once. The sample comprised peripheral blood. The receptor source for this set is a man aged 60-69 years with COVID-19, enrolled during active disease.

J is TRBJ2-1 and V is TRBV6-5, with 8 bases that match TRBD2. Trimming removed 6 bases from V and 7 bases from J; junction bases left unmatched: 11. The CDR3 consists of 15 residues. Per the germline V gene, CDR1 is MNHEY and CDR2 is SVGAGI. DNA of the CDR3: TGTGCCAGCAGCTCGGGGGCGGGAGGCGGAAATGAGCAGTTCTTC. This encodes CASSSGAGGGNEQFF.

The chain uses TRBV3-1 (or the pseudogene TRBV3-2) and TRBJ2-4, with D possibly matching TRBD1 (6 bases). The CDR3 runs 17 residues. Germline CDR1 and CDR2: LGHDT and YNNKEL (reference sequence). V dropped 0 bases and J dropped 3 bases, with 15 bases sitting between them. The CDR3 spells CASSQDLTGLGKNIQYF. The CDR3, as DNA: TGTGCCAGCAGCCAAGATCTTACAGGGTTAGGCAAAAACATTCAGTACTTC.

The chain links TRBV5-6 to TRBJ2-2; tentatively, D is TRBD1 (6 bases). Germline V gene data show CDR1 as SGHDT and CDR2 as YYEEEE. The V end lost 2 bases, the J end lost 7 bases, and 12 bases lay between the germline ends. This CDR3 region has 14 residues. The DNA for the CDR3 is TGTGCCAGCAGCTTTCAGGGGTTAAGCGGGGAGCTGTTTTTT. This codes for CASSFQGLSGELFF.

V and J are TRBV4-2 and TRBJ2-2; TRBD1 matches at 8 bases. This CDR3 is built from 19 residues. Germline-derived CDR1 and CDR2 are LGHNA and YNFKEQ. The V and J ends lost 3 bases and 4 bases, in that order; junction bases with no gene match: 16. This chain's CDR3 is CASSQVGSVTGTGTGELFF. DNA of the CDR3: TGTGCCAGCAGCCAGGTCGGGTCGGTGACCGGGACAGGCACCGGGGAGCTGTTTTTT.

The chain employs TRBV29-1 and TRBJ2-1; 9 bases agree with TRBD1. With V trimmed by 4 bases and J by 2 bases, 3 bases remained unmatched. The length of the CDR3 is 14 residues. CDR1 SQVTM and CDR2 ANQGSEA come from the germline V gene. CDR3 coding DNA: TGCAGCGTTGCACAGGGGGCCCCCTACAATGAGCAGTTCTTC. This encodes CSVAQGAPYNEQFF.

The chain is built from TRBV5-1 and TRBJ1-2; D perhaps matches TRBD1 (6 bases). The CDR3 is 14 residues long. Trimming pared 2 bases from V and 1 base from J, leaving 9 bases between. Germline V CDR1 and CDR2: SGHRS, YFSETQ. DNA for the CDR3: TGCGCCAGCAGCTTCCTGGACAGTAACTATGGCTACACCTTC. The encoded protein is CASSFLDSNYGYTF.

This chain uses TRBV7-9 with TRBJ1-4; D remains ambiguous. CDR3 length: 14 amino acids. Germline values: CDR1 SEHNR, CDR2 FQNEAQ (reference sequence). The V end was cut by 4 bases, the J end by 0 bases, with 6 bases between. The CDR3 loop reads CASSYIATNEKLFF. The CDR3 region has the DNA TGTGCCAGCAGCTATATTGCAACTAATGAAAAACTGTTTTTT.

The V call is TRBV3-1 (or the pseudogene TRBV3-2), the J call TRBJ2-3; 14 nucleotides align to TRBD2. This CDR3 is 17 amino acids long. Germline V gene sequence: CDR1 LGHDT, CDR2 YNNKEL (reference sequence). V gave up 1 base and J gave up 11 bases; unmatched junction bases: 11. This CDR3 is CASSQGTPGLAGVGQYF. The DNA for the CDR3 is TGTGCCAGCAGCCAAGGAACCCCGGGACTAGCGGGAGTAGGGCAGTATTTT.

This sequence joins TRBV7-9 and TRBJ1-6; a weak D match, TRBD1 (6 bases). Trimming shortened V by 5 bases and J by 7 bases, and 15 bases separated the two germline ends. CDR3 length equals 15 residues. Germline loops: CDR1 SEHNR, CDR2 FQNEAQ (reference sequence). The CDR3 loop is CASSTRGTKNSPLHF. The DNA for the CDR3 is TGTGCCAGCAGCACTAGAGGGACAAAGAATTCACCCCTCCACTTT.

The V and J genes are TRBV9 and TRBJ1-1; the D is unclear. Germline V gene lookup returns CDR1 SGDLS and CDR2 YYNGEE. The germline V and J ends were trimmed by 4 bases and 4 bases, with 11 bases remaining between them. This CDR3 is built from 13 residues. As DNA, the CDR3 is TGTGCCAGCAGCACCCACAGTGGCACTGAAGCTTTCTTT. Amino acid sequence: CASSTHSGTEAFF.

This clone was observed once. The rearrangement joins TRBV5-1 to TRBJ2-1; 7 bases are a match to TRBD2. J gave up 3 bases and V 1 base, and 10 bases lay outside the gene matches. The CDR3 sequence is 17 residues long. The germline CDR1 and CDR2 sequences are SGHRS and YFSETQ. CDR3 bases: TGCGCCAGCAGCTTGACTACCGGGACTAACATCTACAATGAGCAGTTCTTC. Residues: CASSLTTGTNIYNEQFF.

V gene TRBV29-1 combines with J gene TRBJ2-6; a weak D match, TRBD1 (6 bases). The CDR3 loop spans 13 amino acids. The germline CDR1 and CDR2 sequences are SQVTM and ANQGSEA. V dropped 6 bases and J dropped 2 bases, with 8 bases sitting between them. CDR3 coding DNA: TGCAGCGTATACAGGGCTGGGGCCAACGTCCTGACTTTC. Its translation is CSVYRAGANVLTF.

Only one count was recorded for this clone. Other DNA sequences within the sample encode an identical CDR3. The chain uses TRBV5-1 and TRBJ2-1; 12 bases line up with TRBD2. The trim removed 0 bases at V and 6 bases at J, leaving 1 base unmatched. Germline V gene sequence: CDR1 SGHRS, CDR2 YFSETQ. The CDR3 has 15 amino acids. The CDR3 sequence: CASSLELAGGNEQFF. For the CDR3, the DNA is TGCGCCAGCAGCTTGGAACTAGCGGGAGGCAATGAGCAGTTCTTC.

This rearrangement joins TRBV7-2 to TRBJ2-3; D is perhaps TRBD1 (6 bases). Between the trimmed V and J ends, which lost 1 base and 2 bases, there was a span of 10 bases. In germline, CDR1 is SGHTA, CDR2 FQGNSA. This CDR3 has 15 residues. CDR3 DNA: TGTGCCAGCAGCTTAGTGGGGGCGGACACAGATACGCAGTATTTT. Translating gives CASSLVGADTDTQYF.

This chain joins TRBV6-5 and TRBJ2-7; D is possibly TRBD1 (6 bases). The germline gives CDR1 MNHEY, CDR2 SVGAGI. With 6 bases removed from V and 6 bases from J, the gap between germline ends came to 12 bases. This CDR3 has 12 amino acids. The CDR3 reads CASRTTGPEQYF. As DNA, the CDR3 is TGTGCCAGCAGAACCACAGGGCCCGAGCAGTACTTC.

CDR3 loop: CASSRTGLEDGYTF. CDR3 nucleotides: TGCGCCAGCAGCCGTACAGGGCTCGAGGATGGCTACACCTTC. The V gene is TRBV5-1, the J gene TRBJ1-2; D might be TRBD1 (6 bases). This CDR3 is built from 14 residues. V was trimmed by 4 bases and J by 6 bases, leaving 16 bases between them. Germline assignment: CDR1 SGHRS and CDR2 YFSETQ.

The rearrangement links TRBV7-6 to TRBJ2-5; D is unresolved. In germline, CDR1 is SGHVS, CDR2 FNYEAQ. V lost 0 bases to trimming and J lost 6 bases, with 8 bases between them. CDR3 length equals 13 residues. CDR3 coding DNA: TGTGCCAGCAGCTTAGCGGGCAGGCAGACCCAGTACTTC. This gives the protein CASSLAGRQTQYF.